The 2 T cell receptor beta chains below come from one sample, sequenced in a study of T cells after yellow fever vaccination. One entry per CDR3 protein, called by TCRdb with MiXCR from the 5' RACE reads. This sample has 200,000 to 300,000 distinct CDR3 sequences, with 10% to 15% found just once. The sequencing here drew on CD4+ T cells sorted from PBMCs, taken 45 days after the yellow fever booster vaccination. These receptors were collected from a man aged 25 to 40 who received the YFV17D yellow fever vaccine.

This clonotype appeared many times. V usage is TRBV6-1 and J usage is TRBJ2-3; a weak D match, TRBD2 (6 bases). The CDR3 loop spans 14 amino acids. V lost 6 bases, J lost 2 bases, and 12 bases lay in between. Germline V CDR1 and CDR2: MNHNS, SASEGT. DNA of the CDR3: TGTGCCAGCAGCGAACAGCGGGCCACAGATACGCAGTATTTT. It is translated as CASSEQRATDTQYF.

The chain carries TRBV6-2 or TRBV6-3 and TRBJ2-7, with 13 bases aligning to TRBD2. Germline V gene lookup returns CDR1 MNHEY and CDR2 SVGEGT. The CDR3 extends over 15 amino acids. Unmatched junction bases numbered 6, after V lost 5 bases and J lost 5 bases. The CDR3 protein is CASSRGLAGVHEQYF. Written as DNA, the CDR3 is TGTGCCAGCAGTCGAGGACTAGCGGGAGTACACGAGCAGTACTTC.